This is a list of T cell receptor beta chains from one sample in a study of immune evolution from preneoplasia to lung adenocarcinoma. Libraries were prepared by immunoSEQ multiplex PCR; TCRdb keeps only in-frame clonotypes and omits some of them. The sample records some 15,000 clones, about 86% being singletons. The sequenced sample consisted of FFPE invasive lung adenocarcinoma tissue. The receptors were sampled from a person between 65 and 79 years old with invasive lung adenocarcinoma. Both conserved end residues are part of each CDR3. The order of the fields is J gene, CDR3 length, V gene, D gene, clone size, CDR3 DNA, CDR3 protein. D genes are given only for firm matches. Clone size is shown for a subset of rows, as once, few, many or a class of expanded clone.

>TRBJ2-2|15|TRBV9|NA|NA
TGTGCCAGCAGCGTAGGTGGGTCTGACACCGGGGAGCTGTTTTTT
CASSVGGSDTGELFF
>TRBJ2-5|15|TRBV21-1|NA|NA
TGTGCCAGCAGCAAAGAGAGTGGCAAACAAGAGACCCAGTACTTC
CASSKESGKQETQYF
>TRBJ2-1|16|TRBV11-3|TRBD2|NA
TGTGCCAGCAGCTTAGGGGGGACTAGATTGAACAATGAGCAGTTCTTC
CASSLGGTRLNNEQFF
>TRBJ2-3|13|TRBV7-8|NA|NA
TGTGCCAGCAGCTTTAGCGGCACAGATACGCAGTATTTT
CASSFSGTDTQYF
>TRBJ1-1|12|TRBV7-3|NA|NA
TGTGCCAGCCAAGGGGCAGGAACTGAAGCTTTCTTT
CASQGAGTEAFF
>TRBJ2-2|13|TRBV27|NA|NA
TGTGCCAGCAAGTTTTGGAACACCGGGGAGCTGTTTTTT
CASKFWNTGELFF
>TRBJ1-4|14|TRBV5-1|NA|NA
TGCGCCAGCAGCGATCCGGGGAGAGGTGAAAAACTGTTTTTT
CASSDPGRGEKLFF
>TRBJ1-5|14|TRBV2|NA|NA
TGTGCCAGCAGTGAAGGGCAGGGGCTTCAGCCCCAGCATTTT
CASSEGQGLQPQHF
>TRBJ1-1|13|TRBV7-3|NA|NA
TGTGCCAGCGCCCCCAGGGGGAACACTGAAGCTTTCTTT
CASAPRGNTEAFF
>TRBJ2-2|16|TRBV29-1|TRBD2|NA
TGCAGCGTAGAGAGAGGACTAGCGGGGAACACCGGGGAGCTGTTTTTT
CSVERGLAGNTGELFF
>TRBJ1-4|15|TRBV30|NA|NA
TGTGCCTGGAGTGACACTCGACAGGCCTTTGGAAAACTGTTTTTT
CAWSDTRQAFGKLFF
>TRBJ2-7|13|TRBV28|NA|once
TGTGCCAGCAGTTTACCCCGTGGGTACGAGCAGTACTTC
CASSLPRGYEQYF
>TRBJ2-1|14|TRBV7-6|TRBD2|NA
TGTGCCAGCAGAGGGACTAGCGGGGGGGGTGAGCAGTTCTTC
CASRGTSGGGEQFF
>TRBJ2-5|15|TRBV5-4|NA|NA
TGTGCCAGCAACGAACTTGGGCTAGCCGGTGAGACCCAGTACTTC
CASNELGLAGETQYF
>TRBJ1-1|15|TRBV28|TRBD1|NA
TGTGCCAGCAGTTTATCGACAGGGGGAGTAACTGAAGCTTTCTTT
CASSLSTGGVTEAFF
>TRBJ1-2|9|TRBV20-1|NA|NA
TGCAGTTTCAATAAAGGTCGAACCTTC
CSFNKGRTF
>TRBJ2-2|16|TRBV5-4|TRBD1|NA
TGTGCCAGCAGCGAGACAGGGGGCGTCTGGACCGGGGAGCTGTTTTTT
CASSETGGVWTGELFF
>TRBJ2-1|15|TRBV19|NA|NA
TGTGCCAGTCAGTTTCGACAGAGGAGAAGCAATGAGCAGTTCTTC
CASQFRQRRSNEQFF
>TRBJ1-5|17|TRBV6-4|TRBD1|NA
TGTGCCAGCTTCCTCCCCCACCAGGGGGGTAGCAATCAGCCCCAGCATTTT
CASFLPHQGGSNQPQHF
>TRBJ1-4|18|TRBV14|TRBD1|NA
TGTGCCAGCAGCCAATTGACAGGGGCGATCCCAACTAATGAAAAACTGTTTTTT
CASSQLTGAIPTNEKLFF
>TRBJ2-1|13|TRBV9|NA|NA
TGTGCCAGCAGCGTAGCCGTGGTAGATGAGCAGTTCTTC
CASSVAVVDEQFF
>TRBJ1-2|13|TRBV5-6|NA|NA
TGTGCCAGCAGAAGTCGGGCAGGGAGAGGCTACACCTTC
CASRSRAGRGYTF
>TRBJ2-5|13|TRBV4-1|NA|few
TGCGCCAGCAGCCTACGATCGGGTGAGACCCAGTACTTC
CASSLRSGETQYF
>TRBJ2-5|16|TRBV4-2|TRBD2|NA
TGTGCCAGCAGCCAAGAGCTAGCGGGGGGCCAAGAGACCCAGTACTTC
CASSQELAGGQETQYF
>TRBJ2-7|13|TRBV2|NA|NA
TGTGCCAGCAGTTATACAGGGCTTGGGGAGCAGTACTTC
CASSYTGLGEQYF